The rows below give T cell receptor beta chains drawn from one sample of a study of T-cell memory formation after mild COVID-19. TCRdb called the 5' RACE reads again in MiXCR, with one record for every CDR3 protein. The repertoire holds 110,000 to 150,000 distinct CDR3 sequences, 20% to 25% seen once, with around a quarter in the top ten. The source material was PBMCs or a T cell subset sorted from them (not recorded which). These receptors all stem from an adult woman who had mild COVID-19 (a few samples of this study predate the infection). Cell type and time point are not known. Both conserved end residues are part of each CDR3. The D gene is left open where the match is weak. Part of the rows lack a size; the others show once, few, many or a class for expanded clones.

V gene,D gene,clone size,J gene,CDR3 protein,CDR3 DNA
TRBV7-6,-,-,TRBJ2-7,CASSFIQGSSSYEQYF,TGTGCCAGCAGCTTCATACAGGGCAGTTCATCCTACGAGCAGTACTTC
TRBV6-5,TRBD1,-,TRBJ1-2,CASSYSTGGGGYGYTF,TGTGCCAGCAGTTACTCGACAGGGGGCGGGGGCTATGGCTACACCTTC
TRBV7-9,-,few,TRBJ2-1,CASSPVAANEQFF,TGTGCCAGCAGCCCCGTTGCGGCAAATGAGCAGTTCTTC
TRBV27,-,-,TRBJ1-5,CASSPSYQDSVLGYQPQHF,TGTGCCAGCAGCCCCTCTTATCAGGACAGTGTACTCGGGTACCAGCCCCAGCATTTT
TRBV5-1,-,-,TRBJ2-7,CASSSLLTGTYEQYF,TGCGCCAGCAGCTCCCTCCTGACAGGTACCTACGAGCAGTACTTC
TRBV5-1,TRBD1,-,TRBJ1-2,CASRTGTGDYGYTF,TGCGCCAGCAGGACCGGGACAGGTGACTATGGCTACACCTTC
TRBV7-2,-,many,TRBJ1-4,CASSLSPDTGEKLFF,TGTGCCAGCAGCTTAAGCCCGGACACTGGTGAAAAACTGTTTTTT
TRBV9,-,few,TRBJ2-3,CASSVAQGGTDTQYF,TGTGCCAGCAGCGTAGCGCAGGGAGGTACAGATACGCAGTATTTT
TRBV7-3,TRBD1,medium-sized,TRBJ1-1,CASSLTPTGRNTEAFF,TGTGCCAGCAGCTTAACACCGACAGGGCGTAACACTGAAGCTTTCTTT
TRBV7-6,-,-,TRBJ2-5,CASSTTGEAETQYF,TGTGCCAGCAGTACAACCGGGGAGGCAGAGACCCAGTACTTC
TRBV15,-,-,TRBJ1-6,CATSRDQGEAYNSPLHF,TGTGCCACCAGCAGAGATCAAGGGGAAGCCTATAATTCACCCCTCCACTTT
TRBV4-1,-,few,TRBJ2-3,CATAGPTDTQYF,TGCGCCACCGCGGGGCCAACAGATACGCAGTATTTT
TRBV4-2,-,-,TRBJ1-3,CASSQDEGALGATIYF,TGTGCCAGCAGCCAAGATGAGGGCGCTCTGGGCGCAACCATATATTTT
TRBV4-3,-,-,TRBJ2-3,CASSQDAAGTSTDTQYF,TGCGCCAGCAGCCAAGATGCGGCGGGAACTAGCACAGATACGCAGTATTTT
TRBV7-9,TRBD2,few,TRBJ2-7,CASRYLGGEQYF,TGTGCCAGCAGGTACCTCGGGGGGGAGCAGTACTTC
TRBV5-6,-,few,TRBJ2-2,CASRNDRAGPNTGELFF,TGTGCCAGCAGGAATGACAGAGCGGGCCCGAACACCGGGGAGCTGTTTTTT
TRBV6-1,-,-,TRBJ2-7,CASSEAQVSEQYF,TGTGCCAGCAGTGAAGCGCAGGTCTCCGAGCAGTACTTC
TRBV7-2,-,-,TRBJ2-3,CASSLVGRAGDTQYF,TGTGCCAGCAGCTTAGTTGGCAGGGCGGGTGATACGCAGTATTTT
TRBV5-8,TRBD1,-,TRBJ1-2,CASSSPDRGLYGYTF,TGTGCCAGCAGCTCGCCGGACAGGGGGCTTTATGGCTACACCTTC
TRBV7-9,-,few,TRBJ1-1,CASSLSGRGFTEAFF,TGTGCCAGCAGCCTTTCCGGCAGGGGCTTTACTGAAGCTTTCTTT
TRBV7-9,-,few,TRBJ1-1,CASSFDGEAFF,TGTGCCAGCAGCTTCGACGGGGAAGCTTTCTTT
TRBV5-1,-,-,TRBJ1-1,CASSSEDPSTEAFF,TGCGCCAGCAGCTCGGAGGACCCGAGCACTGAAGCTTTCTTT
TRBV29-1,TRBD2,-,TRBJ2-7,CSVEDGTSGNSYEQYF,TGCAGCGTTGAAGACGGGACTAGCGGTAACTCCTACGAGCAGTACTTC
TRBV7-9,-,few,TRBJ1-2,CASRDLGGYTF,TGTGCCAGCAGAGATCTTGGTGGCTACACCTTC
TRBV12-3/TRBV12-4,-,few,TRBJ1-6,CASSLQMVIGSPLHF,TGTGCCAGCAGTTTACAGATGGTAATCGGCTCACCCCTCCACTTT
TRBV3-1,-,few,TRBJ2-5,CASSQEWRGDKETQYF,TGTGCCAGCAGCCAAGAGTGGCGGGGAGACAAAGAGACCCAGTACTTC
TRBV4-1,-,few,TRBJ1-1,CASSPEDRLNTEAFF,TGCGCCAGCAGCCCGGAAGACAGACTGAACACTGAAGCTTTCTTT
TRBV6-5,-,-,TRBJ2-7,CASSYDWGPYEQYF,TGTGCCAGCAGTTACGACTGGGGGCCCTACGAGCAGTACTTC
TRBV6-1,TRBD1,-,TRBJ1-1,CASRKGQGATNTEAFF,TGTGCCAGCAGGAAGGGACAGGGGGCAACGAACACTGAAGCTTTCTTT
TRBV6-2/TRBV6-3,TRBD2,few,TRBJ2-1,CASSYPSGMGADEQFF,TGTGCCAGCAGTTACCCTAGCGGGATGGGGGCGGATGAGCAGTTCTTC
TRBV3-1,TRBD1,-,TRBJ2-2,CASSQEDGTARMNTGELFF,TGTGCCAGCAGCCAAGAGGACGGGACAGCTCGAATGAACACCGGTGAGCTGTTTTTT
TRBV7-6,-,-,TRBJ1-3,CASSPGSRPSAGNTIYF,TGTGCCAGCAGCCCAGGGAGCAGGCCCTCTGCGGGAAACACCATATATTTT
TRBV20-1,TRBD1,few,TRBJ2-5,CSADRDRGETQYF,TGCAGTGCTGACCGCGACAGGGGTGAGACCCAGTACTTC
TRBV6-5,-,few,TRBJ1-1,CASSLSQSVNTEAFF,TGTGCCAGCAGTCTAAGTCAGTCGGTGAACACTGAAGCTTTCTTT
TRBV3-1,TRBD1,-,TRBJ1-2,CASTGDRDYGYTF,TGTGCCAGCACCGGGGACAGAGACTATGGCTACACCTTC
TRBV4-1,-,few,TRBJ1-2,CASSHKSMAFYGYTF,TGCGCCAGCAGCCACAAGTCAATGGCTTTCTATGGCTACACCTTC
TRBV15,-,few,TRBJ2-2,CATSRDGYLDGELFF,TGTGCCACCAGCAGAGATGGGTACCTCGATGGGGAGCTGTTTTTT
TRBV7-9,TRBD1,-,TRBJ2-1,CASSPKDRPGEQFF,TGTGCCAGCAGCCCGAAGGACAGGCCAGGTGAGCAGTTCTTC
TRBV28,-,-,TRBJ1-2,CASMALDANYGYTF,TGTGCCAGCATGGCCCTCGACGCTAACTATGGCTACACCTTC
TRBV7-9,-,-,TRBJ1-1,CASSSIEAPNTEAFF,TGTGCCAGCAGCTCCATAGAGGCCCCGAACACTGAAGCTTTCTTT
TRBV12-3/TRBV12-4,TRBD2,-,TRBJ2-5,CASSSGTSEETQYF,TGTGCCAGCAGTTCCGGGACTAGCGAAGAGACCCAGTACTTC
TRBV7-7,TRBD1,few,TRBJ2-7,CASTTPGQKYEQYF,TGTGCCAGCACCACACCGGGACAGAAGTACGAGCAGTACTTC
TRBV4-1,-,few,TRBJ1-1,CASSQERANTEAFF,TGCGCCAGCAGCCAAGAGCGGGCCAACACTGAAGCTTTCTTT
TRBV7-6,-,-,TRBJ2-1,CASSLVRGHNEQFF,TGTGCCAGCAGCTTAGTCAGGGGCCACAATGAGCAGTTCTTC
TRBV9,TRBD1,-,TRBJ2-2,CASSPRDRGIGELFF,TGTGCCAGCAGCCCAAGGGACAGGGGAATCGGGGAGCTGTTTTTT
TRBV6-6,-,-,TRBJ1-4,CASLGEKLFF,TGTGCCAGTCTGGGTGAAAAACTGTTTTTT
TRBV6-1,-,-,TRBJ2-1,CASRAGYNEQFF,TGTGCCAGCAGGGCAGGGTACAATGAGCAGTTCTTC
TRBV5-1,-,-,TRBJ2-3,CASSLELAGWDTQYF,TGCGCCAGCAGCTTAGAACTAGCTGGATGGGATACGCAGTATTTT
TRBV29-1,-,-,TRBJ2-3,CSVTGLRTDTQYF,TGCAGCGTGACAGGCTTACGCACAGATACGCAGTATTTT
TRBV25-1,-,-,TRBJ2-1,CASTRDGVYNEQFF,TGTGCCAGCACGCGGGACGGGGTCTACAATGAGCAGTTCTTC
TRBV6-5,-,-,TRBJ2-3,CASRWGPDTQYF,TGTGCCAGCAGGTGGGGTCCGGATACGCAGTATTTT
TRBV6-1,TRBD2,few,TRBJ2-3,CASSELGASGVLWDTQYF,TGTGCCAGCAGTGAATTAGGGGCTAGCGGCGTGTTGTGGGATACGCAGTATTTT
TRBV4-3,-,few,TRBJ1-5,CASSHSFRAGNQPQHF,TGCGCCAGCAGCCATTCCTTTAGGGCCGGCAATCAGCCCCAGCATTTT
TRBV29-1,-,few,TRBJ1-1,CSVGGSATEAFF,TGCAGCGTTGGCGGGAGCGCCACTGAAGCTTTCTTT
TRBV20-1,-,-,TRBJ2-1,CSARIQGGYNEQFF,TGCAGTGCTAGGATTCAGGGGGGGTACAATGAGCAGTTCTTC
TRBV7-9,-,few,TRBJ1-2,CASSFPSIRDYGYTF,TGTGCCAGCAGCTTCCCCTCCATTCGGGACTATGGCTACACCTTC
TRBV29-1,TRBD2,-,TRBJ2-5,CSVEVAGEEETQYF,TGCAGCGTTGAGGTAGCGGGAGAGGAGGAGACCCAGTACTTC
TRBV24-1,TRBD1,-,TRBJ1-2,CATSDEGQGLVYGYTF,TGTGCCACCAGTGATGAGGGACAGGGTCTGGTCTATGGCTACACCTTC